A single sample gave rise to the 11 T cell receptor beta chains below, sequenced in a study of control samples from healthy donors and cancer patients. Only in-frame clones appear in the TCRdb table, and some are missing; sequencing was by immunoSEQ multiplex PCR. The sample has about 120,000 clones, more than 80% seen once. The sample was PBMCs. The receptors come from a woman aged 50 to 60 with colorectal cancer.

The chain combines TRBV6-5 with TRBJ1-2, with D perhaps matching TRBD1 (5 bases). Germline assignment: CDR1 MNHEY and CDR2 SVGAGI. This CDR3 is 14 amino acids long. The germline V and J ends were trimmed by 9 bases and 1 base, with 15 bases remaining between them. The CDR3 sequence: CASYLPQVNYGYTF. The CDR3 nucleotides read TGTGCCAGTTATTTGCCACAGGTTAACTATGGCTACACCTTC.

The V call is TRBV11-2, the J call TRBJ1-6; 7 positions match TRBD1. The CDR3 sequence is 16 residues long. Unmatched junction bases numbered 9, after V lost 1 base and J lost 9 bases. The germline V gene has CDR1 SGHAT and CDR2 FQNNGV. CDR3 DNA sequence: TGTGCCAGCAGCTTAGCAATGGGGCAGGGGGTTTCACCCCTCCACTTT. Translation gives CASSLAMGQGVSPLHF.

This chain uses TRBV7-8 with TRBJ2-1; tentatively, D is TRBD1 (5 bases). In germline, CDR1 is SGHVS, CDR2 FQNEAQ. There are 15 residues in the CDR3. V was pared by 4 bases and J by 0 bases, with 10 bases between. CDR3 DNA sequence: TGTGCCAGCAGCTCTCAGGGCCGCTCCTACAATGAGCAGTTCTTC. Translating it yields CASSSQGRSYNEQFF.

This chain connects TRBV3-1 (or the pseudogene TRBV3-2) to TRBJ2-7; 7 bases agree with TRBD2. CDR3 length equals 17 residues. The V and J ends lost 6 bases and 0 bases, in that order; junction bases with no gene match: 14. Germline V gene sequence: CDR1 LGHDT, CDR2 YNNKEL (reference sequence). Here the CDR3 reads CASRHSSGGLSSYEQYF. CDR3 nucleotides: TGTGCCAGCAGACATTCTAGCGGAGGACTGAGCTCCTACGAGCAGTACTTC.

This chain links TRBV29-1 with TRBJ1-1, with D unresolved. Germline V gene data show CDR1 as SQVTM and CDR2 as ANQGSEA. CDR3 length: 15 amino acids. The ends were cut back, 5 bases at V and 1 base at J, with 17 bases in the middle. CDR3 amino acids: CSVLSTARRNTEAFF. In DNA, the CDR3 is TGCAGCGTTTTATCCACGGCCCGGCGGAACACTGAAGCTTTCTTT.

With respect to this clone: The sample holds other DNA sequences that translate to the same CDR3. CDR3: CASSQDRGNTEAFF. The CDR3 DNA sequence: TGTGCCAGCAGCCAGGACAGGGGGAACACTGAAGCTTTCTTT. The chain links TRBV6-5 to TRBJ1-1; 9 nucleotides line up with TRBD1. V lost 6 bases to trimming and J lost 1 base; unmatched junction nucleotides: 3. Per the germline V gene, CDR1 is MNHEY and CDR2 is SVGAGI. The CDR3 runs to 14 residues.

J is TRBJ2-7 and V is TRBV6-5; D uncertain. Trimming pared 7 bases from V and 4 bases from J, leaving 8 bases between. This CDR3 comprises 11 residues. Germline CDR1 reads MNHEY; CDR2 reads SVGAGI. The CDR3 is CASKFGYEQYF. CDR3 nucleotide sequence: TGTGCCAGCAAATTTGGATACGAGCAGTACTTC.

This chain links TRBV2 with TRBJ2-7; D is unresolved. The CDR3 is 12 residues long. Germline V gene data show CDR1 as SNHLY and CDR2 as FYNNEI. V lost 8 bases, J lost 6 bases, and 14 bases lay in between. CDR3 coding DNA: TGTGCCAGCTCCCCGAGAACTACCGAGCAGTACTTC. It encodes CASSPRTTEQYF.

The chain has TRBV12-3 or TRBV12-4 and TRBJ1-1, with a tentative D call TRBD1 (5 bases). With 5 bases removed from V and 10 bases from J, the gap between germline ends came to 14 bases. The CDR3 has 12 amino acids. The CDR3 sequence: CASSETTGSAFF. Written as DNA, the CDR3 is TGTGCCAGCAGTGAAACTACAGGTTCAGCTTTCTTT.

J is TRBJ1-5 and V is TRBV6-5; 7 bases line up with TRBD1. The V segment lost 2 bases and the J segment 6 bases; nucleotides outside the gene matches: 4. The CDR3 covers 14 residues. Germline CDR1 and CDR2: MNHEY and SVGAGI. The CDR3 sequence is CASSYDRAGQPQHF. The DNA of the CDR3 is TGTGCCAGCAGTTACGACAGGGCAGGTCAGCCCCAGCATTTT.

This chain joins TRBV29-1 and TRBJ1-6; 9 nucleotides match TRBD1. Germline CDR1 and CDR2: SQVTM and ANQGSEA. The V gene end was trimmed by 5 bases and the J gene end by 5 bases; junction bases not matched to a gene: 4. The CDR3 has 14 residues. CDR3 region: CSVKGQGDNSPLHF. Here the CDR3 DNA reads TGCAGCGTTAAGGGACAGGGTGATAATTCACCCCTCCACTTT.